This T cell receptor beta chain was observed in a study of liver allograft versus peripheral blood T cells. Overall study: Repertoires of T cell receptors in transplanted livers were compared with recipients' peripheral blood repertoires.

The J segment lost 2 bases and the V segment lost 5 bases, leaving 12 bases of the junction unmatched. Germline V gives CDR1 LNHDA, CDR2 SQIVND (reference sequence). The CDR3 loop spans 17 amino acids. TCRdb fed the reads into MiXCR, producing one record per CDR3 protein. The sample consists of several thousand distinct CDR3 sequences, around a sixth of them appearing once. This clonotype was found many times. The V call is TRBV19, the J call TRBJ2-3, with 8 nucleotides matching TRBD2. The sequence was collected from a human patient who had a liver transplant. These T cells may partly come from the graft donor. Written as DNA, the CDR3 is TGTGCCAGTAGTCCCCCACGGGGGGGCCCTATCACAGATACGCAGTATTTT. Its translation: CASSPPRGGPITDTQYF. The variable domain in full, completed from reference TRBV19 and TRBJ2-3, reads DGGITQSPKYLFRKEGQNVTLSCEQNLNHDAMYWYRQDPGQGLRLIYYSQIVNDFQKGDIAEGYSVSREKKESFPLTVTSAQKNPTAFYLCASSPPRGGPITDTQYFGPGTRLTVL.